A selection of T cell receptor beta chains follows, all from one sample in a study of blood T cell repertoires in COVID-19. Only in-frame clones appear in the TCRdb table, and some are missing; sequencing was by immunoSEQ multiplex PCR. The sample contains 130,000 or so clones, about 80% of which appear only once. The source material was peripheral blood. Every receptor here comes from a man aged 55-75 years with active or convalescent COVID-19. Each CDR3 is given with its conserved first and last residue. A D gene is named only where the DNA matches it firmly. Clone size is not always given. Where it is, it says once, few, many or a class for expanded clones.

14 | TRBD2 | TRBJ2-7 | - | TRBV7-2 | TGTGCCAGCAGCTTACGGGACTACGGCTACGAGCAGTACTTC | CASSLRDYGYEQYF
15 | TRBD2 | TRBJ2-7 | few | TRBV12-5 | TGTGCTAGTGCTACCGGACTAGCGGGTGCCTACGAGCAGTACTTC | CASATGLAGAYEQYF
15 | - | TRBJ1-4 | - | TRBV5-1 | TGCGCCAGCAGCTTGGACGGCGGACAAAATGAAAAACTGTTTTTT | CASSLDGGQNEKLFF
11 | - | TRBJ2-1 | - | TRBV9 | TGTGCCAGCAGCGTTCAGGGAGAGCAGTTCTTC | CASSVQGEQFF
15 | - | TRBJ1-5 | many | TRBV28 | TGTGCCAGCAGCTACCCCCCGACGGGGGGTCAGCCCCAGCATTTT | CASSYPPTGGQPQHF
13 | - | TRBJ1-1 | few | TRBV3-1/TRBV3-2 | TGTGCCAGCAGCCAATCGAGGGTCGCCCGAGCTTTCTTT | CASSQSRVARAFF
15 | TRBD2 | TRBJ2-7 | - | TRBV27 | TGTGCCAGCAGTTTAAGAGGGACTAGCTACTACGAGCAGTACTTC | CASSLRGTSYYEQYF
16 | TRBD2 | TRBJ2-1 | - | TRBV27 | TGTGCCAGCAGGGGAGGGGTCGGGACTAGCGTCAATGAGCAGTTCTTC | CASRGGVGTSVNEQFF
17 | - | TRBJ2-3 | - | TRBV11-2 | TGTGCCAGCAGCCCCCGGCAGGGGTCCGTACCTGCTGATACGCAGTATTTT | CASSPRQGSVPADTQYF
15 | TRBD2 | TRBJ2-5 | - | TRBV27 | TGTGCCAGCAGTTTATGGACTAGCGGGAGAGAGACCCAGTACTTC | CASSLWTSGRETQYF
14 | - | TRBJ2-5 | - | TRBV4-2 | TGTGCCAGCAGCCAAGATAGCCAACAAGAGACCCAGTACTTC | CASSQDSQQETQYF
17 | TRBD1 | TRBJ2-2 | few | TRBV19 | TGTGCCAGTAGGCGACTACGTCCCGGGACAGACACCGGGGAGCTGTTTTTT | CASRRLRPGTDTGELFF
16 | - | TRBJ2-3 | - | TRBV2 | TGTGCCAGCAGTGACCAACCTAGGATTTTCGGAGATACGCAGTATTTT | CASSDQPRIFGDTQYF